The 16 T cell receptor beta chains below all came from one sample that was sequenced in a study of blood T cell repertoires in COVID-19 (dated by TCRdb to 2020 to 2022). Library prep was done by the immunoSEQ multiplex PCR assay. Imported from immuneACCESS, the table was reduced by TCRdb to in-frame sequences with V and J called. These copies leave out some clones; in studies compared against another copy, an unresolved V gene accounts for under half, and the cause of the remainder is not known. The sample table lists approximately 500,000 clones, roughly 91% of them with a count of one. 7.5% to 9% of the sample comes from the top ten. The source material was peripheral blood. These receptor sequences come from a woman aged 50 to 60 with COVID-19, enrolled during active disease.

The V gene is TRBV7-2, the J gene TRBJ2-7; 9 bases match TRBD2. The CDR3 contains 14 residues. Germline lookup yields CDR1 SGHTA and CDR2 FQGNSA. J was trimmed by 5 bases and V by 5 bases; bases with no gene match: 7. The CDR3 coding sequence is TGTGCCAGCAGCGACGGGACTAGCATGAACGAGCAGTACTTC. The encoded protein is CASSDGTSMNEQYF.

The V gene is TRBV27, the J gene TRBJ1-1; D uncertain. Trimming took 7 bases from V and 0 from J, leaving 12 bases between them. The CDR3 covers 14 residues. Germline CDR1 reads MNHEY; CDR2 reads SMNVEV (reference sequence). This chain's CDR3 is CASMSRDMNTEAFF. CDR3 DNA sequence: TGTGCCAGCATGTCGCGAGACATGAACACTGAAGCTTTCTTT.

CDR3: CASSAEGAAETQYF. The DNA of the CDR3 is TGTGCCAGCAGCGCGGAGGGGGCCGCGGAGACCCAGTACTTC. The chain uses TRBV9 and TRBJ2-5; D is possibly TRBD1 (7 bases). The CDR3 spans 14 residues. Trimming removed 3 bases at V and 5 bases at J, with 14 bases between. Germline CDR1 reads SGDLS; CDR2 reads YYNGEE. Variable domain in full (rest from reference TRBV9 and TRBJ2-5): DSGVTQTPKHLITATGQRVTLRCSPRSGDLSVYWYQQSLDQGLQFLIQYYNGEERAKGNILERFSAQQFPDLHSELNLSSLELGDSALYFCASSAEGAAETQYFGPGTRLLVL.

This clone came up once. The chain joins TRBV27 to TRBJ1-6, with D perhaps matching TRBD1 (6 bases). The CDR3 loop spans 14 amino acids. CDR1 and CDR2 from the germline V gene are MNHEY and SMNVEV (reference sequence). Trimming left V 8 bases short and J 5 bases short, with 13 bases between. The CDR3 is CASGRTADNSPLHF. The CDR3 bases are TGTGCCAGCGGGCGGACAGCTGATAATTCACCCCTCCACTTT.

The V gene is TRBV20-1, the J gene TRBJ2-1; 7 nucleotides align to TRBD1. The CDR3 length is 11 residues. Per germline, CDR1 DFQATT and CDR2 SNEGSKA (reference sequence). Trimming took 6 bases from V and 14 from J; bases not matched to a gene: 10. The DNA of the CDR3 is TGCAGTGCCAGGGACAGCTTAACGGAGTTCTTC. Translation: CSARDSLTEFF.

The chain is built from TRBV5-6 and TRBJ2-1; weak D call: TRBD2 (5 bases). V lost 1 base and J 5 bases, leaving 7 bases between the germline ends. Germline loops: CDR1 SGHDT, CDR2 YYEEEE. The CDR3 is 13 residues long. CDR3 coding DNA: TGTGCCAGCAGCTTGAAGACTAACAATGAGCAGTTCTTC. Amino acid sequence: CASSLKTNNEQFF.

The chain is built from TRBV18 and TRBJ1-2; TRBD1 might be the D (5 bases). Germline lookup yields CDR1 KGHSH and CDR2 LQKENI. The V gene lost 8 bases and the J gene lost 8 bases, with 15 bases spanning the gap. The CDR3 runs 12 residues. The CDR3 loop reads CASTQWGDGYTF. The CDR3 DNA reads as TGTGCCAGCACTCAGTGGGGGGACGGCTACACCTTC.

The chain recombines TRBV5-1 with TRBJ2-7, with D maybe TRBD1 (5 bases). Per germline, CDR1 SGHRS and CDR2 YFSETQ. V lost 6 bases and J lost 0, with 13 bases in between. CDR3 length equals 14 residues. CDR3 in DNA: TGCGCCAGCACCACGACAGTAACCTCCTACGAGCAGTACTTC. Translated: CASTTTVTSYEQYF. The whole variable domain, filled in from reference TRBV5-1 and TRBJ2-7, reads KAGVTQTPRYLIKTRGQQVTLSCSPISGHRSVSWYQQTPGQGLQFLFEYFSETQRNKGNFPGRFSGRQFSNSRSEMNVSTLELGDSALYLCASTTTVTSYEQYFGPGTRLTVT.

Of note for this clone: The junction departs from germline at one end; a sequencing error may be responsible. The CDR3 protein is CASSLTGVWFLF. In DNA form, the CDR3 reads TGTGCCAGCAGCTTGACAGGGGTTTGGTTTCTCTTC. The V and J genes are TRBV5-6 and TRBJ2-1, with 7 nucleotides matching TRBD1. This CDR3 comprises 12 residues. Germline lookup yields CDR1 SGHDT and CDR2 YYEEEE.

V gene TRBV6-5 combines with J gene TRBJ1-1, with D unresolved. The ends were cut back, 6 bases at V and 3 bases at J, with 11 bases in the middle. Germline CDR1 reads MNHEY; CDR2 reads SVGAGI. This CDR3 has 13 amino acids. CDR3 amino acids: CASSRGRDTEAFF. The CDR3 DNA reads TGTGCCAGCAGCCGTGGGAGGGACACTGAAGCTTTCTTT.

The chain couples TRBV24-1 to TRBJ2-2; D possibly corresponds to TRBD1 (6 bases). The V and J ends lost 12 bases and 0 bases respectively, with 16 bases between them. The CDR3 runs to 15 residues. CDR1 is KGHDR and CDR2 is SFDVKD in the germline V gene. As DNA, the CDR3 is TGTGCCGCTTCCACAGGGATTCCGAACACCGGGGAGCTGTTTTTT. Amino acid sequence: CAASTGIPNTGELFF.

This chain links TRBV19 with TRBJ1-2; TRBD1 aligns across 10 bases. The CDR3 covers 17 residues. V lost 2 bases to trimming and J lost 7 bases; unmatched junction nucleotides: 13. Germline-derived CDR1 and CDR2 are LNHDA and SQIVND (reference sequence). The CDR3 region is CASSIWDRGPGISGYTF. The DNA for the CDR3 is TGTGCCAGTAGTATATGGGACAGGGGCCCCGGCATTTCTGGCTACACCTTC.

The V call is TRBV6-5, the J call TRBJ2-7; 7 positions match TRBD2. Germline trimming cut 1 base from V and 2 bases from J; bases unmatched to any gene: 2. Germline V lookup: CDR1 MNHEY, CDR2 SVGAGI. The CDR3 spans 14 residues. CDR3: CASSYYRGAYEQYF. As DNA, the CDR3 is TGTGCCAGCAGTTACTATCGGGGGGCCTACGAGCAGTACTTC.

The rearrangement links TRBV11-2 to TRBJ1-6, with D tentatively TRBD1 (5 bases). Trimming removed 1 base at V and 7 bases at J, with 11 bases between. The germline gives CDR1 SGHAT, CDR2 FQNNGV. The CDR3 spans 15 residues. CDR3 loop: CASSLVRGGNSPLHF. The CDR3 DNA reads TGTGCCAGCAGCTTAGTTCGGGGGGGGAATTCACCCCTCCACTTT.

The V call is TRBV4-1, the J call TRBJ1-3, with TRBD1 matching 10 bases. J gave up 3 bases and V 4 bases, and 3 bases lay outside the gene matches. The germline gives CDR1 MGHRA, CDR2 YSYEKL. There are 15 residues in the CDR3. CDR3 in DNA: TGCGCCAGCAGCCTAGACAGGGGGCTTGGAAACACCATATATTTT. The encoded protein is CASSLDRGLGNTIYF.

This clone was observed once. This chain uses TRBV28 with TRBJ1-2; 8 bases are a match to TRBD1. V shed 4 bases and J 3 bases; nucleotides not matched to a gene: 1. Germline CDR1 and CDR2: MDHEN and SYDVKM. CDR3 length equals 13 residues. In DNA, the CDR3 is TGTGCCAGCAGTTGGACAGGGTACTATGGCTACACCTTC. It yields the protein CASSWTGYYGYTF.